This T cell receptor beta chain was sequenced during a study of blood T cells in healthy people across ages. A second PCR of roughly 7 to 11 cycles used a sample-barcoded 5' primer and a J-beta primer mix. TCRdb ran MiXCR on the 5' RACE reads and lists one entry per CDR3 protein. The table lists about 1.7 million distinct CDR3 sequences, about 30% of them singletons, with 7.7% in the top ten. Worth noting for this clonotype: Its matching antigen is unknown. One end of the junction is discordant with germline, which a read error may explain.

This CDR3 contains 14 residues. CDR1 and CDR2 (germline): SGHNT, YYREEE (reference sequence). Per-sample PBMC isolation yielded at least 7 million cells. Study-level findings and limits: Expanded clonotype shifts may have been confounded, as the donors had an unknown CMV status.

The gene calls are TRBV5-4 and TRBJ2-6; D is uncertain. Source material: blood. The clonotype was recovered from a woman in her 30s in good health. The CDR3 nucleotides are TGTTCCAGCAGCTCCAGCTCTGGGGCCAACGTCCTGACTTTC. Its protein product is CSSSSSSGANVLTF. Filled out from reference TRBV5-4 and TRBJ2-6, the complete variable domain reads ETGVTQSPTHLIKTRGQQVTLRCSSQSGHNTVSWYQQALGQGPQFIFQYYREEENGRGNFPPRFSGLQFPNYSSELNVNALELDDSALYLCSSSSSSGANVLTFGAGSRLTVL.